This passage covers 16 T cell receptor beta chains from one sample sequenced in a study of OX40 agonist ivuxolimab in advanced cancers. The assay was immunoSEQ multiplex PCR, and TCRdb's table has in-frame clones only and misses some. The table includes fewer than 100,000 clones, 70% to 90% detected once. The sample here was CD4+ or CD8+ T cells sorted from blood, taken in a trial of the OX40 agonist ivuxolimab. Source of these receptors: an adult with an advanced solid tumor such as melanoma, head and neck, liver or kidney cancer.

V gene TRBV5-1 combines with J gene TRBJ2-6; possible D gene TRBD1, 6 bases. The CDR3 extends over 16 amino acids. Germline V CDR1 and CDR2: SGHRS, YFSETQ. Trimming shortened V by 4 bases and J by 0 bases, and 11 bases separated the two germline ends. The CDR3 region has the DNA TGCGCCAGCAGCCCGAGGGGGATCTCTGGGGCCAACGTCCTGACTTTC. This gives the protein CASSPRGISGANVLTF.

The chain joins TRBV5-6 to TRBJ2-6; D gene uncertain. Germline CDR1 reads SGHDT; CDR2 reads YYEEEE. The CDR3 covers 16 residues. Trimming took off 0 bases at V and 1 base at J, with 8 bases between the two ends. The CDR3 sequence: CASSLAGVSGANVLTF. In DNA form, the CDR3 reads TGTGCCAGCAGCTTGGCCGGTGTATCTGGGGCCAACGTCCTGACTTTC.

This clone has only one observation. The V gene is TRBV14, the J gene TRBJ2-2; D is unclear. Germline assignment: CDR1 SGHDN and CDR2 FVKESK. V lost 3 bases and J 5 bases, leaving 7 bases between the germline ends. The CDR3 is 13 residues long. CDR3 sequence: CASSHMWTGELFF. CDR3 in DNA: TGTGCCAGCAGCCATATGTGGACCGGGGAGCTGTTTTTT.

The CDR3 sequence is CASSLSPGPAGEQYF. In DNA form, the CDR3 reads TGTGCCAGCAGCTTAAGCCCGGGCCCAGCTGGCGAGCAGTACTTC. The genes are TRBV7-3 and TRBJ2-7; no firm D call. The CDR3 spans 15 residues. Trimming shortened V by 1 base and J by 6 bases, and 16 bases separated the two germline ends. Germline loops: CDR1 SGHTA, CDR2 FQGTGA.

The CDR3 protein is CASSLVSGTPDSGNTIYF. DNA for the CDR3: TGTGCCAGCAGCTTGGTTTCTGGGACGCCGGACTCTGGAAACACCATATATTTT. The genes are TRBV5-6 and TRBJ1-3; D might be TRBD1 (5 bases). The CDR3 has 18 residues. With 0 bases removed from V and 0 bases from J, the gap between germline ends came to 16 bases. The V gene's germline CDR1 is SGHDT and CDR2 YYEEEE.

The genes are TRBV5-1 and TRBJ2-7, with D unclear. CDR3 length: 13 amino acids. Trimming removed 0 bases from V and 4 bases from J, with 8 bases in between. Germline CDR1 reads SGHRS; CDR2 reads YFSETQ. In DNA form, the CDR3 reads TGCGCCAGCAGCTTGGCAGTTGGTTACGAGCAGTACTTC. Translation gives CASSLAVGYEQYF.

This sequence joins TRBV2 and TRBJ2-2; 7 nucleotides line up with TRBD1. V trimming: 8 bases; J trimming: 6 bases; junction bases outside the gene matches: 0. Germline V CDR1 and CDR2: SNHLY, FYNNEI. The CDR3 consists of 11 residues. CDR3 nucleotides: TGTGCCAGCGGGACAGCCGGGGAGCTGTTTTTT. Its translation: CASGTAGELFF.

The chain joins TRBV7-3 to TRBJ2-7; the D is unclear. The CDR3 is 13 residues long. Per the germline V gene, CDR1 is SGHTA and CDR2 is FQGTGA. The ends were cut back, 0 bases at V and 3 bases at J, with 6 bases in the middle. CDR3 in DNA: TGTGCCAGCAGCTTAACGAGAGGCTACGAGCAGTACTTC. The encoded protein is CASSLTRGYEQYF.

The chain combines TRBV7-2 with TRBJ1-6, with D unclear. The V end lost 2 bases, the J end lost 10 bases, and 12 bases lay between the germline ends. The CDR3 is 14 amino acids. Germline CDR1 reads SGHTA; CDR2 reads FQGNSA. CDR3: CASSLKALESPLHF. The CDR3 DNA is TGTGCCAGCAGCTTAAAGGCTCTCGAGTCACCCCTCCACTTT.

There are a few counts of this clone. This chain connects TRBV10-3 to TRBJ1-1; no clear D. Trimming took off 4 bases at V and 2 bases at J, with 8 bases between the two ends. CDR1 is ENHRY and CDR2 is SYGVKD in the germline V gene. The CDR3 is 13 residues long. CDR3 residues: CAISVTDNTEAFF. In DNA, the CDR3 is TGTGCCATCAGTGTTACAGATAACACTGAAGCTTTCTTT.

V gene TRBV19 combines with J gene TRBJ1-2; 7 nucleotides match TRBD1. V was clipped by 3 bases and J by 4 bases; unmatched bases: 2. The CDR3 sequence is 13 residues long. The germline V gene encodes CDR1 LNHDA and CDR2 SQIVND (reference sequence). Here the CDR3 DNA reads TGTGCCAGTAGTATCGGGACAGTCTATGGCTACACCTTC. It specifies CASSIGTVYGYTF.

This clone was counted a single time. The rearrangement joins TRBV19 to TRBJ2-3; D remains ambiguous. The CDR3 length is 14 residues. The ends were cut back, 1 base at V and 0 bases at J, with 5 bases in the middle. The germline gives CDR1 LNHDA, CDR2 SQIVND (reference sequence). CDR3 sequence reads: CASSIGQSTDTQYF. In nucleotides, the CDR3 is TGTGCCAGTAGTATAGGGCAGAGCACAGATACGCAGTATTTT.

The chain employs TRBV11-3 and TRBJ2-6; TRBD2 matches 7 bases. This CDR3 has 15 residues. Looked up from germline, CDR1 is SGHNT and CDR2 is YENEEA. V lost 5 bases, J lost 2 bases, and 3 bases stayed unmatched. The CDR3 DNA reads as TGTGCCAGCAGCCCGGGGGGACCTGGGGCCAACGTCCTGACTTTC. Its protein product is CASSPGGPGANVLTF.

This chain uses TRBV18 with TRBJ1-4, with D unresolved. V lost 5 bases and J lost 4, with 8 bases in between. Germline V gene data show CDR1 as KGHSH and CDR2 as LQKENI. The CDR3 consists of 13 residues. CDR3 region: CASSTQSNEKLFF. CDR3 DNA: TGTGCCAGCTCAACACAGAGTAATGAAAAACTGTTTTTT.

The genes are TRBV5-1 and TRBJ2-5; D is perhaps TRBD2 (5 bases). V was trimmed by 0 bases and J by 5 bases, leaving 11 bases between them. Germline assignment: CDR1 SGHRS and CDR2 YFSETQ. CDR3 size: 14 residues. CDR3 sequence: CASSLAGSEETQYF. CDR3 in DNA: TGCGCCAGCAGCTTGGCGGGGAGCGAGGAGACCCAGTACTTC.

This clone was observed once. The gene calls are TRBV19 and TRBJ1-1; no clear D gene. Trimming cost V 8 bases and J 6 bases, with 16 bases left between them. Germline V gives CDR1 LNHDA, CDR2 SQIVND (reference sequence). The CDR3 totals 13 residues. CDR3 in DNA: TGTGCCAGTCCTCCCTCGGACGGTCCTGAAGCTTTCTTT. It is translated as CASPPSDGPEAFF. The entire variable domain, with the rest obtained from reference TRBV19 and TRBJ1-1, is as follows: DGGITQSPKYLFRKEGQNVTLSCEQNLNHDAMYWYRQDPGQGLRLIYYSQIVNDFQKGDIAEGYSVSREKKESFPLTVTSAQKNPTAFYLCASPPSDGPEAFFGQGTRLTVV.